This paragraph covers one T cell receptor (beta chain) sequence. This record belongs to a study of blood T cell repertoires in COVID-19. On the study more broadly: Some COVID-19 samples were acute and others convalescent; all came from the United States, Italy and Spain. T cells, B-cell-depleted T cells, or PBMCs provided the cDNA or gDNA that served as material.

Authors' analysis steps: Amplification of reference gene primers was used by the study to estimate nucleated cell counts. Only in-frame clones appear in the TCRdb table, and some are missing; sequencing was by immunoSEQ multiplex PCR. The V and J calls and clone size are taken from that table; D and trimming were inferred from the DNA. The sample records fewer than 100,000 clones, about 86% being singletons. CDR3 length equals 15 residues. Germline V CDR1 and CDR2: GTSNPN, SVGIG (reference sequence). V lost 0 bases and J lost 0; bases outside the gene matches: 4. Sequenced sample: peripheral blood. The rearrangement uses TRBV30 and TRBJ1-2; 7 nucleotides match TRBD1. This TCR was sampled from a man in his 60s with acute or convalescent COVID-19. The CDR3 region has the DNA TGTGCCTGGAGTGTTTTGCAGGGGGCTAACTATGGCTACACCTTC. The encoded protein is CAWSVLQGANYGYTF. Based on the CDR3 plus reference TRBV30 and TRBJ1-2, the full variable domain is SQTIHQWPATLVQPVGSPLSLECTVEGTSNPNLYWYRQAAGRGLQLLFYSVGIGQISSEVPQNLSASRPQDRQFILSSKKLLLSDSGFYLCAWSVLQGANYGYTFGSGTRLTVV.